Below are 10 T cell receptor beta chains sequenced from a single sample in a study of response to subunit inactivated influenza vaccine. TCRdb itself ran the RT-PCR reads through MiXCR, one entry per CDR3 protein. There are about 480,000 distinct CDR3 sequences in the sample; around 25% occur only once, and approximately 2% lies in the top ten. The source was CD4+ T cells sorted from PBMCs, collected more than 4 days after vaccination. The receptor set was obtained from a man between 45 and 60 years old who received an inactivated influenza vaccine.

V and J are TRBV18 and TRBJ2-3; D remains unclear. The CDR3 sequence is 14 residues long. The germline V and J ends were trimmed by 3 bases and 2 bases, with 9 bases remaining between them. Germline values: CDR1 KGHSH, CDR2 LQKENI. The CDR3 bases are TGTGCCAGCTCACCGCCAGTGTCCACAGATACGCAGTATTTT. Translated, it gives CASSPPVSTDTQYF.

This clonotype was observed a handful of times. The chain couples TRBV6-5 to TRBJ2-5; D is possibly TRBD1 or TRBD2 (5 bases each). The CDR3 contains 15 residues. V was pared by 2 bases and J by 1 base, with 11 bases between. Germline V gene sequence: CDR1 MNHEY, CDR2 SVGAGI. The CDR3 DNA is TGTGCCAGCAGTTACCGCCATGGGGGCCAAGAGACCCAGTACTTC. This sequence encodes CASSYRHGGQETQYF.

The V gene is TRBV5-6, the J gene TRBJ2-2; 10 nucleotides align to TRBD2. With V trimmed by 3 bases and J by 3 bases, 5 bases remained unmatched. Per germline, CDR1 SGHDT and CDR2 YYEEEE. This CDR3 is 16 amino acids long. Written as DNA, the CDR3 is TGTGCCAGCAGCTCTCGGACTAGCGGATACACCGGGGAGCTGTTTTTT. Protein product: CASSSRTSGYTGELFF.

This clonotype was seen more than once but under ten times. CDR3 bases: TGTGCCAATACGGGACGGAACACTGAAGCTTTCTTT. Amino acids: CANTGRNTEAFF. The chain is built from TRBV21-1 and TRBJ1-1; TRBD1, the table's D call, was not compared with the DNA. TRBV21-1 is a known pseudogene. The CDR3 spans 12 residues.

This clonotype was detected a few times. The rearrangement joins TRBV7-2 to TRBJ1-6, with D possibly matching TRBD1 (5 bases). The CDR3 extends over 14 amino acids. Germline V gives CDR1 SGHTA, CDR2 FQGNSA. Trimming stripped 5 bases from V and 8 bases from J, with 13 bases between. The CDR3 loop reads CASSRGQRDSPLHF. CDR3 bases: TGTGCCAGCAGCCGGGGCCAGAGGGATTCACCCCTCCACTTT.

J is TRBJ2-7 and V is TRBV28; no clear D. CDR3 size: 13 residues. V was shortened by 7 bases and J by 6 bases, with 16 bases between the two germline ends. From germline, CDR1 is MDHEN and CDR2 SYDVKM. For the CDR3, the DNA is TGTGCCAGCATCCACGGGTCGGGCGGCGAGCAGTACTTC. Translating gives CASIHGSGGEQYF.

The gene calls are TRBV7-9 and TRBJ2-5; 9 nucleotides align to TRBD1. The junction had 3 bases not matched to a gene; V was cut back by 1 base and J by 3 bases. The V gene's germline CDR1 is SEHNR and CDR2 FQNEAQ (reference sequence). The CDR3 loop spans 15 amino acids. CDR3: CASSLGDRVEETQYF. The CDR3 nucleotides are TGTGCCAGCAGCTTAGGGGACAGGGTAGAAGAGACCCAGTACTTC.

There are a few counts of this clonotype. A single base separates this from a much larger clone, so it may be a read error. The V and J genes are TRBV11-3 and TRBJ2-5, with 9 nucleotides matching TRBD1. This CDR3 is 15 amino acids long. Trimming removed 1 base from V and 3 bases from J; junction bases left unmatched: 3. The germline CDR1 and CDR2 sequences are SGHNT and YENEEA. The DNA of the CDR3 is TGTGCCAGCAGCTTAGCCGGGACAGGGAAAGAGACCCAGTACTTC. Its protein is CASSLAGTGKETQYF.

This chain connects TRBV12-3 or TRBV12-4 to TRBJ2-6, with a possible D match to TRBD2 (6 bases). The CDR3 loop spans 17 amino acids. V was clipped by 7 bases and J by 0 bases, with 16 bases between them. The DNA for the CDR3 is TGTGCCAGCACCATGGTGCGGGGTTTCTCTGGGGCCAACGTCCTGACTTTC. It codes for CASTMVRGFSGANVLTF.

The V call is TRBV6-5, the J call TRBJ2-7, with D maybe TRBD1 (7 bases). The germline V gene encodes CDR1 MNHEY and CDR2 SVGAGI. CDR3 length: 16 amino acids. Between the trimmed V and J ends, which lost 1 base and 0 bases, there was a span of 13 bases. CDR3 protein: CASSYLPQGGSYEQYF. The CDR3 region has the DNA TGTGCCAGCAGTTACTTACCTCAGGGGGGCTCCTACGAGCAGTACTTC.